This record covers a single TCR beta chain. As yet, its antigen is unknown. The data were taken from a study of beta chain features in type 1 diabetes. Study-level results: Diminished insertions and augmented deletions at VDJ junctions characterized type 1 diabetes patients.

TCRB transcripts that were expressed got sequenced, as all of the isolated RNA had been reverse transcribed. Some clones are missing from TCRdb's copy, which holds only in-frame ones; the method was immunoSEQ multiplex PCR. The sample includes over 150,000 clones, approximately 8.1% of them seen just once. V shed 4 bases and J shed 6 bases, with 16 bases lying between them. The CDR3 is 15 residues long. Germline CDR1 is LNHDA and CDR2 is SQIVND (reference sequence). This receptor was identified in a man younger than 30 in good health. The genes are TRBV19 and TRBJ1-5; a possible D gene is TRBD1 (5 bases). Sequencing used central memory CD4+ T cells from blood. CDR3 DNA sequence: TGTGCCAGTAGTACCCCGGTTGGGGCCGGTCAGCCCCAGCATTTT. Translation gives CASSTPVGAGQPQHF.